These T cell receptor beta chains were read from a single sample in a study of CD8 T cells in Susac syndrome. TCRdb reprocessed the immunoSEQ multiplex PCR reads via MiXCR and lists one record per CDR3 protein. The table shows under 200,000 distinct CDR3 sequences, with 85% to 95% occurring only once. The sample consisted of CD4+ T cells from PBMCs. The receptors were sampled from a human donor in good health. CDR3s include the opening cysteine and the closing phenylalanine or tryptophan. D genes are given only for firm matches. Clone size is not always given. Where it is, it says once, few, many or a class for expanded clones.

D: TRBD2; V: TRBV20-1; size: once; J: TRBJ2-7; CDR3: CSARGLGPYEQYF; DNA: TGCAGTGCTAGGGGACTAGGCCCTTACGAGCAGTACTTC
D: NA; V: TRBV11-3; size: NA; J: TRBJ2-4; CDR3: CASSLGTQNIQYF; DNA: TGTGCCAGCAGCTTGGGGACCCAAAACATTCAGTACTTC
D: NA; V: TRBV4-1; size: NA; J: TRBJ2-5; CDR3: CASSQDDGGNLETQYF; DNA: TGCGCCAGCAGCCAAGATGACGGGGGAAATCTGGAGACCCAGTACTTC
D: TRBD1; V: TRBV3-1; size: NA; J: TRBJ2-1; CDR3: CASSHRGSRQFF; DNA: TGTGCCAGCAGCCACAGGGGGTCGCGGCAGTTCTTC
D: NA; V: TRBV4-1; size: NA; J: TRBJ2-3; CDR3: CASSLRRQSTDTQYF; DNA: TGCGCCAGCAGCTTGCGACGACAGAGCACAGATACGCAGTATTTT
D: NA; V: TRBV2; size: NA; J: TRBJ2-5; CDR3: CASSDLRGASETQYF; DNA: TGTGCCAGCAGTGATCTCCGGGGGGCAAGCGAGACCCAGTACTTC
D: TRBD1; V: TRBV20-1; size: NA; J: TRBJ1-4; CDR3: CSTSTGADNEKLFF; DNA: TGCAGTACTTCCACAGGGGCGGACAATGAAAAACTGTTTTTT
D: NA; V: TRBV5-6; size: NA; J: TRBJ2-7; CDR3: CASCFNDDEQYF; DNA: TGTGCCAGCTGTTTTAACGACGACGAGCAGTACTTC
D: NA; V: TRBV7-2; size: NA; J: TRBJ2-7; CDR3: CASSFESGISYEQYF; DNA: TGTGCCAGCAGCTTTGAGTCGGGAATCTCCTACGAGCAGTACTTC
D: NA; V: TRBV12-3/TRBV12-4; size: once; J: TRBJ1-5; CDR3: CASCSGNQPQHF; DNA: TGTGCCAGCTGTTCCGGTAATCAGCCCCAGCATTTT
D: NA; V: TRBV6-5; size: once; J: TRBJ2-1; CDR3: CASKYRDRERNEQFF; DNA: TGTGCCAGCAAATACCGGGACCGCGAGAGGAATGAGCAGTTCTTC
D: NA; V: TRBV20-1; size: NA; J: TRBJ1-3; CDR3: CSAPSSRESGNTIYF; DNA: TGCAGTGCTCCCAGCAGCCGGGAATCTGGAAACACCATATATTTT
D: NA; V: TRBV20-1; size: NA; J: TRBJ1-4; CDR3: CSAPIGRLNEKLFF; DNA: TGCAGTGCTCCCATTGGGCGGCTAAATGAAAAACTGTTTTTT
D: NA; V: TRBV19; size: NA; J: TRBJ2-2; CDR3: CASRVTGELFF; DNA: TGTGCCAGTAGAGTCACCGGGGAGCTGTTTTTT
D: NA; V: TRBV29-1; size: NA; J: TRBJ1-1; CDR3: CSASSGEAFF; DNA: TGCAGCGCCTCCTCGGGGGAAGCTTTCTTT